The table lists the clone carrying this T cell receptor (beta chain) with a few counts. A second roughly 6 to 11 cycle PCR used barcoded and J-beta primers. TCRdb called the 5' RACE reads again in MiXCR, with one record for every CDR3 protein. The sample contains around 690,000 distinct CDR3 sequences, around three fifths of which appear only once. Germline V gene sequence: CDR1 SQVTM, CDR2 ANQGSEA. Deletions cut 4 bases from V and 3 bases from J, with 15 bases between. This CDR3 spans 14 amino acids. The record originates from a study of blood T cells in healthy people across ages. What was sequenced was blood. The sequence derives from a man in his sixties in good health. V and J are TRBV29-1 and TRBJ2-5; D perhaps matches TRBD1 (6 bases). DNA for the CDR3: TGCAGCGTTGTCCGGTGGACAGACGAAGAGACCCAGTACTTC. Encoded protein: CSVVRWTDEETQYF.